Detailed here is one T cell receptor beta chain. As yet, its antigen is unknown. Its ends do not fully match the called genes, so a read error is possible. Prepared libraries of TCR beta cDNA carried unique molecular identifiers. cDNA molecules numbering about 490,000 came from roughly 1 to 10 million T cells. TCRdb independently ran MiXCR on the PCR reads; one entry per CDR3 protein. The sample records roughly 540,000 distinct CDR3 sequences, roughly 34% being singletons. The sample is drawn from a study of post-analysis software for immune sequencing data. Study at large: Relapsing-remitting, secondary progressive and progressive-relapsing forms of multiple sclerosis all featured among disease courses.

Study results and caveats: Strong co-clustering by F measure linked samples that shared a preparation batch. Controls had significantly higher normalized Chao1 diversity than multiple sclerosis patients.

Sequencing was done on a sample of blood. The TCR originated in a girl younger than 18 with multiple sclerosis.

CDR3 sequence reads: CNVEEELDGPNYGYTF. The CDR3 nucleotides read TGCAACGTTGAAGAGGAATTGGACGGCCCTAACTATGGCTACACCTTC. The chain is built from TRBV29-1 and TRBJ1-2; D is uncertain. This CDR3 contains 16 residues. Looked up from germline, CDR1 is SQVTM and CDR2 is ANQGSEA.